This T cell receptor (beta chain) derives from a study of blood T cell repertoires in COVID-19. About the study: COVID-19 samples, acute and convalescent, were from the United States, Italy and Spain.

This CDR3 is 13 amino acids long. Per germline, CDR1 SQVTM and CDR2 ANQGSEA. V was cut by 4 bases and J by 4 bases, with 13 bases left in between. Authors' methods: The assay estimated nucleated cells by amplifying reference gene primers. Assay used: immunoSEQ multiplex PCR; TCRdb lists only in-frame clones, some missing. V and J calls and clone size are copied from that table; D and trimming were computed from the DNA. This sample has about 250,000 clones; approximately 85% occur once, and the top ten carry roughly 4.6%. This TCR derives from a man in his fifties or sixties with active or convalescent COVID-19. This chain connects TRBV29-1 to TRBJ1-2, with D possibly TRBD1 on 6 matching bases. The sequencing sample was made of peripheral blood. CDR3 bases: TGCAGCGTTGCCGAGGGGGGGAGCTATGGCTACACCTTC. Residues: CSVAEGGSYGYTF.